This T cell receptor beta chain was sequenced in a study of control samples from healthy donors and cancer patients. CDR3 length equals 12 residues. CDR1 is SNHLY, CDR2 FYNNEI, per germline. V dropped 8 bases and J dropped 3 bases, with 10 bases sitting between them. Assay used: immunoSEQ multiplex PCR; TCRdb lists only in-frame clones, some missing. The data show about 86,000 clones, 85% to 90% seen once. The material sequenced was PBMCs. The chain uses TRBV2 and TRBJ1-2; weak D call: TRBD1 (5 bases). The origin of this receptor is a woman aged 50 to 60 with colorectal cancer. The CDR3 coding sequence is TGTGCCAGCGGGGGACCCGACTATGGCTACACCTTC. Amino acids: CASGGPDYGYTF.